Detailed here is one TCR beta chain. These data are taken from a study of blood T cell repertoires in COVID-19. Study at large: Some COVID-19 samples were acute and others convalescent; all came from the United States, Italy and Spain. PBMCs, B-cell-depleted T cells, or T cells provided the cDNA or gDNA that made up the material.

Seattle participants joined during active infection and were tracked over time. In the authors' workflow: For nucleated cells, counts were estimated from reference gene primer amplification. Sequencing was performed with immunoSEQ multiplex PCR; in TCRdb, only in-frame clones are kept and a portion is missing. V and J calls and clone size are as listed in that table; D and trimming were resolved from the DNA. The table lists 250,000 to 350,000 clones, 84% of them singletons. V gave up 2 bases and J gave up 7 bases; unmatched junction bases: 15. The CDR3 sequence is 19 residues long. Germline CDR1 MNHNS, CDR2 SASEGT.

The clonotype originates from a human donor with COVID-19, enrolled during active disease. The donor label of this sample is uncertain. The material sequenced was peripheral blood. The gene calls are TRBV6-1 and TRBJ1-5; 12 nucleotides agree with TRBD1. DNA for the CDR3: TGTGCCAGCAGTGAACGCCGTAGGTTGGGACAGGGGGCGCGACAGCCCCAGCATTTT. It specifies CASSERRRLGQGARQPQHF.